The 10 T cell receptor beta chains presented below share a single source sample, sequenced in a study of early T cells in non-severe SARS-CoV-2 infection (dated by TCRdb to about 2021). The method behind the library was 5' RACE. For sequencing, a NextSeq 500 was employed. The public reads were reprocessed in TCRdb via fastp at Q25 and MiXCR, keeping in-frame beta chains. Each entry is one CDR3 protein sequence, shown with its most common DNA and genes. The sample includes tens of thousands of distinct CDR3 sequences, with 10% observed a single time. In total, the top ten clones hold 15% of the sample. The specimen was whole blood, collected at baseline. Receptors originate from an adult who was a healthcare worker with PCR-confirmed SARS-CoV-2 infection or an uninfected control (not recorded which).

This clonotype showed up many times. The genes are TRBV7-8 and TRBJ2-7; TRBD2 matches at 7 bases. V was clipped by 5 bases and J by 2 bases; unmatched bases: 6. CDR3 length equals 14 residues. Germline values: CDR1 SGHVS, CDR2 FQNEAQ. The DNA for the CDR3 is TGTGCCAGCAGCCCCCAAGCGGGGCCCTACGAGCAGTACTTC. Amino acid sequence: CASSPQAGPYEQYF.

The rearrangement joins TRBV29-1 to TRBJ2-1, with TRBD2 matching 11 bases. This CDR3 is built from 11 residues. CDR1 is SQVTM, CDR2 ANQGSEA, per germline. The ends lost 4 bases at V and 13 bases at J; junction bases unmatched: 3. CDR3 sequence: CSVALAGVQFF. In nucleotides, the CDR3 is TGCAGCGTTGCACTAGCGGGAGTCCAGTTCTTC.

In its sample, this clonotype was seen many times. V gene TRBV7-9 combines with J gene TRBJ2-5; no clear D gene. Between the trimmed V and J ends, which lost 5 bases and 5 bases, there was a span of 9 bases. This CDR3 is built from 12 residues. Germline-derived CDR1 and CDR2 are SEHNR and FQNEAQ (reference sequence). CDR3 sequence (DNA): TGTGCCAGCAGCGTGATTGGCGAGACCCAGTACTTC. It specifies CASSVIGETQYF.

The rearrangement uses TRBV4-1 and TRBJ2-7, with D hard to call. Trimming took 4 bases from V and 2 from J, leaving 12 bases between them. Germline values: CDR1 MGHRA, CDR2 YSYEKL. CDR3 length: 14 amino acids. The CDR3 DNA reads TGCGCCAGCAGCCCGAAGGACGGAACCTACGAGCAGTACTTC. Its translation: CASSPKDGTYEQYF.

This clonotype occurred many times. The chain is built from TRBV12-3 or TRBV12-4 and TRBJ2-5, with TRBD2 matching 8 bases. Trimming cost V 0 bases and J 4 bases; bases outside gene matches: 4. The CDR3 spans 15 residues. The CDR3, as DNA: TGTGCCAGCAGTTTAGCGCGGCGGGAGGTAGAGACCCAGTACTTC. This sequence encodes CASSLARREVETQYF.

This clonotype was recorded a few times. The rearrangement uses TRBV7-2 and TRBJ2-1; D not certain. Looked up from germline, CDR1 is SGHTA and CDR2 is FQGNSA. V dropped 3 bases and J dropped 3 bases, with 9 bases sitting between them. This CDR3 spans 14 amino acids. Here the CDR3 reads CASSLALVYNEQFF. The DNA for the CDR3 is TGTGCCAGCAGCTTGGCTTTGGTCTACAATGAGCAGTTCTTC.

This clonotype was found many times. The CDR3: CSATAAGGSSYEQYF. DNA for the CDR3: TGCAGTGCTACCGCAGCGGGAGGGAGCTCCTACGAGCAGTACTTC. The V and J genes are TRBV20-1 and TRBJ2-7; TRBD2 aligns across 10 bases. Per the germline V gene, CDR1 is DFQATT and CDR2 is SNEGSKA (reference sequence). Germline trimming cut 4 bases from V and 0 bases from J; bases unmatched to any gene: 6. The CDR3 spans 15 residues.

In this sample, this clonotype turned up many times. The CDR3 DNA follows: TGTGCCAGCAGCGTCGGTGGGGCCAAAAACATTCAGTACTTC. Amino acid sequence: CASSVGGAKNIQYF. The rearrangement joins TRBV7-9 to TRBJ2-4; D remains unclear. CDR1 is SEHNR, CDR2 FQNEAQ, per germline (reference sequence). This CDR3 has 14 amino acids. The V end was cut by 5 bases, the J end by 1 base, with 9 bases between. The complete variable domain, with remaining parts taken from reference TRBV7-9 and TRBJ2-4, reads DTGVSQNPRHKITKRGQNVTFRCDPISEHNRLYWYRQTLGQGPEFLTYFQNEAQLEKSRLLSDRFSAERPKGSFSTLEIQRTEQGDSAMYLCASSVGGAKNIQYFGAGTRLSVL.

This clonotype was detected a few times. The CDR3 spells CASSVVSGNGVEQFF. As DNA, the CDR3 is TGTGCCAGCAGCGTAGTTAGCGGGAATGGGGTTGAGCAGTTCTTC. The J gene is TRBJ2-1, the V gene TRBV9; 8 bases are a match to TRBD2. CDR1 and CDR2 from the germline V gene are SGDLS and YYNGEE. V shed 0 bases, J shed 9 bases, and the junction held 8 bases outside the gene matches. There are 15 residues in the CDR3. Complete variable domain (other parts from reference TRBV9 and TRBJ2-1): DSGVTQTPKHLITATGQRVTLRCSPRSGDLSVYWYQQSLDQGLQFLIQYYNGEERAKGNILERFSAQQFPDLHSELNLSSLELGDSALYFCASSVVSGNGVEQFFGPGTRLTVL.

This clonotype was counted between two and nine times. This sequence joins TRBV12-5 and TRBJ2-5, with D possibly matching TRBD2 (6 bases). V lost 1 base, J lost 9 bases, and 6 bases lay in between. Germline-derived CDR1 and CDR2 are LGHNT and FRNRAP. This CDR3 has 11 amino acids. The DNA of the CDR3 is TGTGCTAGTGGTTTGGGCGGGGCCCAGTACTTC. It codes for CASGLGGAQYF.